This TCR beta chain was sequenced in a study of blood T cell repertoires in COVID-19. In the authors' workflow: Estimation of nucleated cell counts relied on the amplification of reference gene primers. Generated by immunoSEQ multiplex PCR, the TCRdb table keeps only in-frame clones and is missing some. D and trimming come from the DNA, and the V and J calls and clone size come from that table. Counted here are roughly 290,000 clones, roughly 90% occurring once; the ten biggest clones make up roughly 6.8%. Followed longitudinally, the Seattle patients had been enrolled during active infection. The CDR3 totals 15 residues. Looked up from germline, CDR1 is MNHEY and CDR2 is SVGAGI. With 7 bases removed from V and 0 bases from J, the gap between germline ends came to 10 bases.

The TCR comes from a woman in her twenties or thirties with COVID-19, enrolled during active disease. The sample was peripheral blood. The V gene is TRBV6-5, the J gene TRBJ1-6; D is perhaps TRBD1 (5 bases). As DNA, the CDR3 is TGTGCCAGCACTCGACAGAACTCCTATAATTCACCCCTCCACTTT. Protein: CASTRQNSYNSPLHF.